These 3 T cell receptor beta chains were all obtained from the same sample, sequenced in a study of blood T cell repertoires in COVID-19. The table came from immunoSEQ multiplex PCR; TCRdb's copy has only in-frame clones and leaves some out. The sample consists of about 300,000 clones, about 88% of them appearing once. Sequenced: peripheral blood. All receptors come from a human donor with COVID-19, enrolled during active disease. The donor label of this sample is uncertain.

This chain connects TRBV28 to TRBJ2-2; no clear D gene. This CDR3 is built from 14 residues. Trimming shortened V by 5 bases and J by 1 base, and 8 bases separated the two germline ends. Germline CDR1 MDHEN, CDR2 SYDVKM. CDR3 region: CASSRGRNTGELFF. CDR3 nucleotide sequence: TGTGCCAGCAGTCGAGGCAGGAACACCGGGGAGCTGTTTTTT.

The V gene is TRBV19, the J gene TRBJ1-1; tentatively, D is TRBD1 (6 bases). The CDR3 totals 14 residues. The germline V and J ends were trimmed by 6 bases and 0 bases, with 11 bases remaining between them. Per germline, CDR1 LNHDA and CDR2 SQIVND (reference sequence). The CDR3 sequence: CASSQGPLNTEAFF. The CDR3 coding sequence is TGTGCCAGTAGCCAGGGGCCCCTGAACACTGAAGCTTTCTTT.

J is TRBJ2-7 and V is TRBV15; 11 nucleotides match TRBD1. The CDR3 is 15 amino acids. Germline assignment: CDR1 LNHNV and CDR2 YYDKDF (reference sequence). After removal of 0 bases from V and 6 bases from J, the junction contained 4 bases not matched to a gene. DNA for the CDR3: TGTGCCACCAGCAGAGATCTGGGGACAGGGGGCGAGCAGTACTTC. This translates into CATSRDLGTGGEQYF.